The 32 T cell receptor beta chains reported below all come from one sample, sequenced in a study of T cells in Graves' hyperthyroidism and ophthalmopathy. Template material for amplifying TCR beta CDR3 regions consisted of RNA transcripts. When the TCR CDR3 underwent first-round RT-PCR, the HTBI primer set was used. TCRdb re-analysed the multiplex PCR reads in MiXCR, keeping a single row per CDR3 protein. The repertoire holds fewer than 350,000 distinct CDR3 sequences, with over 15% as singletons. Input material: blood. The receptor set was obtained from a woman aged 40-49 years with Graves' ophthalmopathy.

This clonotype was observed at least ten times. The chain couples TRBV28 to TRBJ2-7, with 9 bases identical to TRBD1. The V and J ends lost 3 bases and 4 bases, in that order; junction bases with no gene match: 10. The CDR3 spans 16 residues. The germline V gene encodes CDR1 MDHEN and CDR2 SYDVKM. CDR3 region: CASSFLATGGKYEQYF. CDR3 coding DNA: TGTGCCAGCAGTTTCTTGGCGACAGGGGGGAAGTACGAGCAGTACTTC.

This clonotype was recorded at least ten times. The J gene is TRBJ1-6, the V gene TRBV28; 9 bases agree with TRBD1. The junction had 9 bases not matched to a gene; V was cut back by 5 bases and J by 4 bases. Per germline, CDR1 MDHEN and CDR2 SYDVKM. The CDR3 runs to 17 residues. CDR3 in amino acids: CASSPSYGQGYNSPLHF. The CDR3 DNA sequence: TGTGCCAGCAGTCCTTCCTATGGACAGGGGTATAATTCACCCCTCCACTTT.

In regard to this clonotype: This may come from a read error, since a much larger clone is one base off. The V and J genes are TRBV30 and TRBJ2-3; weak D call: TRBD2 (6 bases). Germline V gives CDR1 GTSNPN, CDR2 SVGIG (reference sequence). CDR3 size: 16 residues. Trimming took 0 bases from V and 4 from J, leaving 17 bases between them. CDR3 nucleotide sequence: TGTGCCTGGAGTGTACCGGCGGGAAGGTCTGCAGATACGCAGTATTTT. Translating gives CAWSVPAGRSADTQYF.

In its sample, this clonotype was seen many times. The chain couples TRBV28 to TRBJ2-5; 9 bases fit TRBD2. Germline V CDR1 and CDR2: MDHEN, SYDVKM. This CDR3 region has 16 residues. J lost 1 base, V lost 2 bases, and 5 bases had no gene match. CDR3 amino acids: CASSLGAGGRQETQYF. CDR3 DNA sequence: TGTGCCAGCAGTTTAGGGGCGGGAGGGCGCCAAGAGACCCAGTACTTC.

The chain links TRBV7-9 to TRBJ1-1; D is ambiguous. Germline lookup yields CDR1 SEHNR and CDR2 FQNEAQ (reference sequence). This CDR3 is 13 amino acids long. Trimming stripped 1 base from V and 4 bases from J, with 7 bases between. Here the CDR3 reads CASSLDGITEAFF. The CDR3 DNA reads TGTGCCAGCAGCTTAGACGGGATCACTGAAGCTTTCTTT. Combining the CDR3 with reference TRBV7-9 and TRBJ1-1 gives the whole variable domain DTGVSQNPRHKITKRGQNVTFRCDPISEHNRLYWYRQTLGQGPEFLTYFQNEAQLEKSRLLSDRFSAERPKGSFSTLEIQRTEQGDSAMYLCASSLDGITEAFFGQGTRLTVV.

The chain combines TRBV5-6 with TRBJ2-5, with 9 bases aligning to TRBD1. CDR1 and CDR2 from the germline V gene are SGHDT and YYEEEE. After removal of 0 bases from V and 14 bases from J, the junction contained 17 bases not matched to a gene. This CDR3 spans 16 amino acids. CDR3 bases: TGTGCCAGCAGCTTGGATATGGGACAGGGTTGGGAGACCCCCTACTTC. It codes for CASSLDMGQGWETPYF.

This clonotype was recorded at least ten times. The chain combines TRBV28 with TRBJ1-3, with 7 bases aligning to TRBD1. CDR1 and CDR2 (germline): MDHEN, SYDVKM. The CDR3 totals 14 residues. The V gene end was trimmed by 4 bases and the J gene end by 0 bases; junction bases not matched to a gene: 0. The DNA for the CDR3 is TGTGCCAGCAGTTCAGGGGGCTCTGGAAACACCATATATTTT. Translating gives CASSSGGSGNTIYF.

At least ten counts were recorded for this clonotype. The chain couples TRBV27 to TRBJ2-7; D possibly corresponds to TRBD1 (5 bases). This CDR3 comprises 14 residues. Germline values: CDR1 MNHEY, CDR2 SMNVEV (reference sequence). Deletions cut 2 bases from V and 2 bases from J, with 10 bases between. The CDR3 region is CASSLQGLPYEQYF. The CDR3 coding sequence is TGTGCCAGCAGTTTACAGGGTCTCCCCTACGAGCAGTACTTC.

This clonotype was recorded many times. CDR3 protein: CASSVRDRGNIQYF. In DNA form, the CDR3 reads TGCGCCAGCAGCGTCCGGGACAGGGGAAACATTCAGTACTTC. The rearrangement links TRBV4-1 to TRBJ2-4, with 10 bases fitting TRBD1. The V gene's germline CDR1 is MGHRA and CDR2 YSYEKL. V shed 5 bases, J shed 6 bases, and the junction held 4 bases outside the gene matches. This CDR3 spans 14 amino acids.

This clonotype was picked up many times. The J gene is TRBJ1-2, the V gene TRBV28, with D possibly being TRBD1 (5 bases). Trimming cost V 2 bases and J 6 bases, with 13 bases left between them. Germline assignment: CDR1 MDHEN and CDR2 SYDVKM. The CDR3 spans 14 residues. As DNA, the CDR3 is TGTGCCAGCAGTTTAAATCTTGGGGCGAATGGCTACACCTTC. As protein: CASSLNLGANGYTF.

V and J are TRBV7-2 and TRBJ2-7; 7 nucleotides line up with TRBD2. The CDR3 runs to 14 residues. Germline CDR1 SGHTA, CDR2 FQGNSA. Germline trimming cut 3 bases from V and 7 bases from J; bases unmatched to any gene: 9. Here the CDR3 reads CASSLGGSLGEQYF. The DNA for the CDR3 is TGTGCCAGCAGCTTGGGCGGGAGTTTGGGAGAGCAGTACTTC.

J is TRBJ2-7 and V is TRBV7-8; D might be TRBD2 (6 bases). V was trimmed by 0 bases and J by 2 bases, leaving 20 bases between them. Germline V gene data show CDR1 as SGHVS and CDR2 as FQNEAQ. The CDR3 covers 18 residues. The CDR3 sequence is CASSLATAGTPRTYEQYF. In nucleotides, the CDR3 is TGTGCCAGCAGCTTAGCGACAGCCGGGACTCCGAGAACCTACGAGCAGTACTTC.

At least ten counts were recorded for this clonotype. The CDR3 is CSASIQQLRSPLHF. The CDR3 nucleotides are TGCAGTGCTAGTATTCAACAGCTTCGTTCACCCCTCCACTTT. This chain links TRBV20-1 with TRBJ1-6; D gene ambiguous. CDR3 size: 14 residues. Germline CDR1 is DFQATT and CDR2 is SNEGSKA (reference sequence). V gave up 3 bases and J gave up 9 bases, with 15 bases separating them.

About this clonotype itself: A much larger clonotype is one base distant, so this may be a read error. The chain links TRBV19 to TRBJ2-7; no clear D gene. V was clipped by 7 bases and J by 2 bases, with 12 bases between them. This CDR3 is built from 13 residues. Germline CDR1 LNHDA, CDR2 SQIVND (reference sequence). CDR3 DNA sequence: TGTGCCAGTACGGCTAACCTACCCTACGAGCAGTACTTC. This codes for CASTANLPYEQYF.

This clonotype was picked up many times. The chain has TRBV28 and TRBJ2-7, with D possibly TRBD2 on 5 matching bases. V was cut by 9 bases and J by 3 bases, with 15 bases left in between. Germline-derived CDR1 and CDR2 are MDHEN and SYDVKM. The CDR3 sequence is 13 residues long. DNA of the CDR3: TGTGCCAGTGCCCCCAGCGGACTCTACGAGCAGTACTTC. Its protein is CASAPSGLYEQYF.

This clonotype was found many times. This chain connects TRBV6-1 to TRBJ1-1; D might be TRBD1 (5 bases). The CDR3 is made up of 13 amino acids. Germline V CDR1 and CDR2: MNHNS, SASEGT. The V gene lost 4 bases and the J gene lost 6 bases, with 12 bases spanning the gap. The CDR3 loop is CASSAQAFAEAFF. The CDR3 bases are TGTGCCAGCAGTGCACAGGCTTTCGCTGAAGCTTTCTTT.

This clonotype has a count of ten or more. With a much larger clone just one base away, this may be a read error. The chain links TRBV28 to TRBJ1-1, with D possibly TRBD1 on 6 matching bases. CDR1 and CDR2 from the germline V gene are MDHEN and SYDVKM. The CDR3 loop spans 14 amino acids. The V and J ends lost 6 bases and 1 base respectively, with 12 bases between them. This CDR3 reads CASRHTGKNTEAFF. The CDR3 DNA reads as TGTGCCAGCAGGCATACAGGGAAGAACACTGAAGCTTTCTTT.

The J gene is TRBJ2-7, the V gene TRBV6-5; 9 bases match TRBD1. The CDR3 has 15 amino acids. Germline trimming cut 4 bases from V and 7 bases from J; bases unmatched to any gene: 11. Germline V CDR1 and CDR2: MNHEY, SVGAGI. The CDR3 DNA is TGTGCCAGCAGTTCCAAACCGGGACAGGGAAGGGAGCAGTACTTC. It is translated as CASSSKPGQGREQYF.

This clonotype showed up just a few times. The V gene is TRBV11-2, the J gene TRBJ2-7; D is unclear. The CDR3 is made up of 12 amino acids. The V and J ends lost 2 bases and 6 bases respectively, with 8 bases between them. Germline assignment: CDR1 SGHAT and CDR2 FQNNGV. The CDR3 loop is CASSLNVREQYF. In DNA, the CDR3 is TGTGCCAGCAGCTTAAATGTGCGCGAGCAGTACTTC. Together with reference TRBV11-2 and TRBJ2-7, the CDR3 gives the full variable domain: EAGVAQSPRYKIIEKRQSVAFWCNPISGHATLYWYQQILGQGPKLLIQFQNNGVVDDSQLPKDRFSAERLKGVDSTLKIQPAKLEDSAVYLCASSLNVREQYFGPGTRLTVT.

This clonotype was recorded at least ten times. The chain is built from TRBV28 and TRBJ1-1, with D unclear. The germline gives CDR1 MDHEN, CDR2 SYDVKM. CDR3 length: 15 residues. The ends were cut back, 6 bases at V and 4 bases at J, with 18 bases in the middle. CDR3 in amino acids: CASRPLGVRRTEAFF. The CDR3, as DNA: TGTGCCAGCAGGCCACTCGGAGTAAGGCGCACTGAAGCTTTCTTT.

This clonotype was observed at least ten times. The V call is TRBV15, the J call TRBJ2-1; weak D call: TRBD2 (7 bases). Germline V gene data show CDR1 as LNHNV and CDR2 as YYDKDF (reference sequence). CDR3 length equals 15 residues. The V and J ends lost 5 bases and 6 bases respectively, with 17 bases between them. The CDR3 sequence is CATSGGGAVSNEQFF. The DNA of the CDR3 is TGTGCCACCAGCGGAGGGGGGGCAGTATCCAATGAGCAGTTCTTC.

Many counts were recorded for this clonotype. The chain employs TRBV12-3 or TRBV12-4 and TRBJ2-2; 7 bases match TRBD2. V lost 6 bases and J lost 7; bases outside the gene matches: 2. The CDR3 has 12 residues. For the CDR3, the DNA is TGTGCCAGCAGGCGGGGGAACGGGGAGCTGTTTTTT. This sequence encodes CASRRGNGELFF.

V and J are TRBV6-2 or TRBV6-3 and TRBJ1-5; 9 nucleotides match TRBD1. V trimming: 0 bases; J trimming: 6 bases; junction bases outside the gene matches: 3. CDR1 and CDR2 from the germline V gene are MNHEY and SVGEGT. CDR3 length: 15 amino acids. CDR3 region: CASSYSGTGSQPQHF. The CDR3 bases are TGTGCCAGCAGTTACTCCGGGACAGGGAGTCAGCCCCAGCATTTT.

This clonotype was seen at least ten times. V and J are TRBV10-3 and TRBJ1-1, with a weak D call TRBD1 (6 bases). The CDR3 spans 13 residues. The germline V gene has CDR1 ENHRY and CDR2 SYGVKD. Trimming removed 10 bases at V and 1 base at J, with 13 bases between. Here the CDR3 reads CATETGTNTEAFF. In DNA, the CDR3 is TGTGCCACCGAGACAGGCACGAACACTGAAGCTTTCTTT.

This clonotype was counted ten times or more. This chain links TRBV29-1 with TRBJ2-5; D gene ambiguous. CDR3 length: 12 amino acids. V lost 1 base to trimming and J lost 6 bases, with 9 bases between them. Looked up from germline, CDR1 is SQVTM and CDR2 is ANQGSEA. The CDR3 loop reads CSVEVNGKTQYF. The CDR3 DNA reads TGCAGCGTTGAAGTGAACGGAAAGACCCAGTACTTC.

This clonotype was observed many times. V gene TRBV5-1 combines with J gene TRBJ2-6; 9 bases align to TRBD1. The CDR3 has 19 amino acids. Germline V gives CDR1 SGHRS, CDR2 YFSETQ. V lost 4 bases and J lost 0; bases outside the gene matches: 11. CDR3 in DNA: TGCGCCAGCAGCCTCGGGGCCGGGACAGGGAGCTCTGGGGCCAACGTCCTGACTTTC. Its protein product is CASSLGAGTGSSGANVLTF.

This clonotype has ten or more counts. This chain connects TRBV12-3 or TRBV12-4 to TRBJ2-5, with D uncertain. V lost 6 bases, J lost 1 base, and 9 bases lay in between. The CDR3 is 13 residues long. CDR3 nucleotides: TGTGCCAGCAGGGGGTCAGGCCAAGAGACCCAGTACTTC. Translated, it gives CASRGSGQETQYF.

This clonotype was seen repeatedly, ten times or more. The chain has TRBV7-8 and TRBJ2-3; 7 bases fit TRBD1. The CDR3 is 14 amino acids. Germline CDR1 reads SGHVS; CDR2 reads FQNEAQ. The trim removed 11 bases at V and 2 bases at J, leaving 10 bases unmatched. The CDR3 loop reads CASCRDSFTDTQYF. CDR3 bases: TGTGCCTCTTGCCGGGACAGCTTCACAGATACGCAGTATTTT. The whole variable domain, remainder taken from reference TRBV7-8 and TRBJ2-3, is GAGVSQSPRYKVAKRGQDVALRCDPISGHVSLFWYQQALGQGPEFLTYFQNEAQLDKSGLPSDRFFAERPEGSVSTLKIQRTQQEDSAVYLCASCRDSFTDTQYFGPGTRLTVL.

This rearrangement joins TRBV6-2 or TRBV6-3 to TRBJ2-7; 9 bases are a match to TRBD1. The V gene end was trimmed by 2 bases and the J gene end by 5 bases; junction bases not matched to a gene: 4. Germline-derived CDR1 and CDR2 are MNHEY and SVGEGT. The CDR3 length is 14 residues. The CDR3 sequence is CASSYPGTGNEQYF. The CDR3 nucleotides are TGTGCCAGCAGTTACCCCGGGACAGGGAACGAGCAGTACTTC.

This clonotype was recorded at least ten times. This chain joins TRBV24-1 and TRBJ1-1, with 7 bases that match TRBD1. CDR1 and CDR2 (germline): KGHDR, SFDVKD. The junction had 3 bases not matched to a gene; V was cut back by 4 bases and J by 5 bases. This CDR3 is built from 13 residues. CDR3 bases: TGTGCCACCAGTGACCCAGGGGGTACTGAAGCTTTCTTT. This encodes CATSDPGGTEAFF.

This clonotype appeared many times. This chain joins TRBV5-1 and TRBJ2-7; 12 bases fit TRBD2. Germline V gene data show CDR1 as SGHRS and CDR2 as YFSETQ. Trimming removed 4 bases from V and 1 base from J; junction bases left unmatched: 12. This CDR3 is built from 18 residues. The chain's CDR3 is CASSHGLAGSTLSYEQYF. Here the CDR3 DNA reads TGCGCCAGCAGCCACGGACTAGCGGGGAGTACTCTTTCCTACGAGCAGTACTTC.

V and J are TRBV6-1 and TRBJ2-2; TRBD2 matches at 7 bases. CDR3 length: 14 residues. The junction had 3 bases not matched to a gene; V was cut back by 4 bases and J by 4 bases. Germline V CDR1 and CDR2: MNHNS, SASEGT. CDR3 loop: CASSVAGITGELFF. The CDR3, as DNA: TGTGCCAGCAGTGTAGCGGGCATCACCGGGGAGCTGTTTTTT.